Listed below are T cell receptor beta chains from one sample, sequenced in a study of T cell responses to AZD1222 COVID-19 vaccine. Sequenced by immunoSEQ multiplex PCR; TCRdb stores in-frame clones only, minus some. This sample has 90,000 to 150,000 clones; about 89% occur once, and the top ten carry 5.4%. The sample was peripheral blood, taken on day 0 of AZD1222 vaccination. All receptors come from an adult in good health. Each CDR3 is given with its conserved first and last residue. The order of the fields is clone size, J gene, D gene, V gene, CDR3 length, CDR3 DNA, CDR3 protein. The D gene is left open where the match is weak. Clone size is given for some rows only: seen once, a few or many times, or a class if the clone is expanded.

abundance: once
j_gene: TRBJ1-1
d_gene: TRBD1
v_gene: TRBV11-2
len: 14
CDR3nt: TGTGCCAGCAGCTCCCGACAGGGGTCCACTGAAGCTTTCTTT
CDR3aa: CASSSRQGSTEAFF

abundance: NA
j_gene: TRBJ1-6
d_gene: NA
v_gene: TRBV12-5
len: 14
CDR3nt: TGTGCTAGTGGTTTGTTGGGGGGGAATTCACCCCTCCACTTT
CDR3aa: CASGLLGGNSPLHF

abundance: NA
j_gene: TRBJ1-1
d_gene: NA
v_gene: TRBV5-1
len: 15
CDR3nt: TGCGCCAGCAGCGAGGCGGGGGGCGCGGTCACTGAAGCTTTCTTT
CDR3aa: CASSEAGGAVTEAFF

abundance: NA
j_gene: TRBJ2-7
d_gene: TRBD1
v_gene: TRBV14
len: 16
CDR3nt: TGTGCCAGCAGCGCGATTCAGGGGGCAGGTCCCTACGAGCAGTACTTC
CDR3aa: CASSAIQGAGPYEQYF

abundance: NA
j_gene: TRBJ1-5
d_gene: TRBD1
v_gene: TRBV12-3/TRBV12-4
len: 13
CDR3nt: TGTGCCAGCAGCCCGACAGGGCGGCAGCCCCAGCATTTT
CDR3aa: CASSPTGRQPQHF

abundance: NA
j_gene: TRBJ1-5
d_gene: NA
v_gene: TRBV7-2
len: 15
CDR3nt: TGTGCCAGCAGCTTAGCGGGGGGGGCAGGCCAGCCCCAGCATTTT
CDR3aa: CASSLAGGAGQPQHF

abundance: NA
j_gene: TRBJ1-6
d_gene: TRBD1
v_gene: TRBV27
len: 17
CDR3nt: TGTGCCAGCAGTTTGGATTTCGGAAGGGGGCGATACTCACCCCTCCACTTT
CDR3aa: CASSLDFGRGRYSPLHF

abundance: NA
j_gene: TRBJ1-5
d_gene: NA
v_gene: TRBV29-1
len: 13
CDR3nt: TGCAGCGTTGGGGCGACAGGAGATCAGCCCCAGCATTTT
CDR3aa: CSVGATGDQPQHF

abundance: NA
j_gene: TRBJ1-2
d_gene: TRBD1
v_gene: TRBV7-9
len: 15
CDR3nt: TGTGCCAGCAGTTTGGCGACAGGGGTTAACTATGGCTACACCTTC
CDR3aa: CASSLATGVNYGYTF

abundance: NA
j_gene: TRBJ2-1
d_gene: TRBD2
v_gene: TRBV4-1
len: 16
CDR3nt: TGCGCCAGCAGCCAAGAACGACTAGCGGGCCCAAATGAGCAGTTCTTC
CDR3aa: CASSQERLAGPNEQFF

abundance: NA
j_gene: TRBJ1-6
d_gene: TRBD1
v_gene: TRBV4-2
len: 13
CDR3nt: TGTGCCAGCAGGGGGACAGGGGCTTCACCCCTCCACTTT
CDR3aa: CASRGTGASPLHF

abundance: once
j_gene: TRBJ1-5
d_gene: NA
v_gene: TRBV9
len: 14
CDR3nt: TGTGCCAGCAGCGTATCAGCTACAAGTCAGCCCCAGCATTTT
CDR3aa: CASSVSATSQPQHF

abundance: NA
j_gene: TRBJ2-7
d_gene: TRBD1
v_gene: TRBV19
len: 13
CDR3nt: TGTGCCAGTAGTATGAAACAGGGGGACGAGCAGTACTTC
CDR3aa: CASSMKQGDEQYF

abundance: NA
j_gene: TRBJ2-6
d_gene: NA
v_gene: TRBV2
len: 16
CDR3nt: TGTGCCAGCAGTGAAGCAGCCCGGGCTGGGGCCAACGTCCTGACTTTC
CDR3aa: CASSEAARAGANVLTF

abundance: NA
j_gene: TRBJ2-2
d_gene: NA
v_gene: TRBV5-6
len: 15
CDR3nt: TGTGCCAGCAGCTTGAGGGCGTCTGGCACCGGGGAGCTGTTTTTT
CDR3aa: CASSLRASGTGELFF